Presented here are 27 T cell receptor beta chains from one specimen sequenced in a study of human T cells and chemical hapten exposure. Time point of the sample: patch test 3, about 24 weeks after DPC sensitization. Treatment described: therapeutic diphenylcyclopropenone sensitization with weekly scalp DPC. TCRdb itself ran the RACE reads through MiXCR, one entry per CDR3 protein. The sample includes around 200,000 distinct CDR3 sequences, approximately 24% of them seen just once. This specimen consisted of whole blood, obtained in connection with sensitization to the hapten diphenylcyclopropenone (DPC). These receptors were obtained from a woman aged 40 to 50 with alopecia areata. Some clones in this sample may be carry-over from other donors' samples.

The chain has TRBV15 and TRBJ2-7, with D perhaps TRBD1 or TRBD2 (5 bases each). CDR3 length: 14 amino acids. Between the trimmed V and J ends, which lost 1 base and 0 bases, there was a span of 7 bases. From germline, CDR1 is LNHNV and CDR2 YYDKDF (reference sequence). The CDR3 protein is CATSRGDGSYEQYF. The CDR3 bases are TGTGCCACCAGCAGAGGGGACGGCTCCTACGAGCAGTACTTC.

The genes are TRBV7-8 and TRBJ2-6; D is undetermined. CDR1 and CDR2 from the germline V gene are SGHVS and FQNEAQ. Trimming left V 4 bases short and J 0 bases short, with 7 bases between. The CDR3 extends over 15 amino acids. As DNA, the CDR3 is TGTGCCAGCAGCTCCCGCACCTCTGGGGCCAACGTCCTGACTTTC. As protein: CASSSRTSGANVLTF. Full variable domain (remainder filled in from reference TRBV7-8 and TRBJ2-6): GAGVSQSPRYKVAKRGQDVALRCDPISGHVSLFWYQQALGQGPEFLTYFQNEAQLDKSGLPSDRFFAERPEGSVSTLKIQRTQQEDSAVYLCASSSRTSGANVLTFGAGSRLTVL.

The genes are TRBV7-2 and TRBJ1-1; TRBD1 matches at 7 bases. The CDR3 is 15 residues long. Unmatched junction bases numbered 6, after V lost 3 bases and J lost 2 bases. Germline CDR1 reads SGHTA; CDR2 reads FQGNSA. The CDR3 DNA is TGTGCCAGCAGCTTTTCGGGGACAGTTAACACTGAAGCTTTCTTT. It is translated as CASSFSGTVNTEAFF.

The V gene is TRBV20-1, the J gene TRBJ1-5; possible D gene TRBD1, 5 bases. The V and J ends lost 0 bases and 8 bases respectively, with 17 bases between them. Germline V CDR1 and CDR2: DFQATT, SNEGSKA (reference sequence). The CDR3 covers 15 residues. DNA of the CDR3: TGCAGTGCTAGAGATTCCCCCGGGACGACCGAGCCCCAGCATTTT. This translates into CSARDSPGTTEPQHF.

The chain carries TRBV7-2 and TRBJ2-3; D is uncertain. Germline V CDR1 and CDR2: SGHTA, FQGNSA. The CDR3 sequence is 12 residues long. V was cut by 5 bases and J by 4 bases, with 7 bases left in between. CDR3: CASSNYADTQYF. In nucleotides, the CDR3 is TGTGCCAGCAGCAACTACGCAGATACGCAGTATTTT.

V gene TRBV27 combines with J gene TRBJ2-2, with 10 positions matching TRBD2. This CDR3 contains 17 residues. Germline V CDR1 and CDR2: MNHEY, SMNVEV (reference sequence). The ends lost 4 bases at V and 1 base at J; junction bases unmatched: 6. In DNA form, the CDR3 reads TGTGCCAGCAGTTCACAACGACTAGCGGGGAACACCGGGGAGCTGTTTTTT. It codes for CASSSQRLAGNTGELFF.

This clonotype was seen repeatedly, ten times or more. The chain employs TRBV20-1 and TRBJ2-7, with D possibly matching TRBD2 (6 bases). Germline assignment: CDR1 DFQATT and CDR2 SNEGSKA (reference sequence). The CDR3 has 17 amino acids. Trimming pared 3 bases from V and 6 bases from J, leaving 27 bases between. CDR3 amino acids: CSASSHHLGSAAGEQYF. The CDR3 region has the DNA TGCAGTGCTAGCTCGCATCATCTCGGGAGCGCCGCGGGCGAGCAGTACTTC.

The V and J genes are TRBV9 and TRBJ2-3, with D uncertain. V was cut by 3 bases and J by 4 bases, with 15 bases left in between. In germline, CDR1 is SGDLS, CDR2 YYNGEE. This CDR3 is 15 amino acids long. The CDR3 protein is CASSGTPFGADTQYF. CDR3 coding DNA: TGTGCCAGCAGCGGAACCCCCTTTGGGGCAGATACGCAGTATTTT.

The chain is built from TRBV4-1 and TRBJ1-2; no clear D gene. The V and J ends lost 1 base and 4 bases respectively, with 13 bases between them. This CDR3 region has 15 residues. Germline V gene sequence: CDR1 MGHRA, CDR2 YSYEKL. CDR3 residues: CASSQGEVGPYGYTF. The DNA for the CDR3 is TGCGCCAGCAGCCAAGGGGAGGTTGGTCCCTATGGCTACACCTTC.

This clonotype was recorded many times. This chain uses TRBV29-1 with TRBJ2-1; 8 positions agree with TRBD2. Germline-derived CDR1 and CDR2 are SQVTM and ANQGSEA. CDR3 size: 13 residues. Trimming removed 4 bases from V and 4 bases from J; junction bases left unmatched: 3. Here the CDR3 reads CSVVSGGYNEQFF. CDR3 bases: TGCAGCGTTGTGAGCGGGGGTTACAATGAGCAGTTCTTC.

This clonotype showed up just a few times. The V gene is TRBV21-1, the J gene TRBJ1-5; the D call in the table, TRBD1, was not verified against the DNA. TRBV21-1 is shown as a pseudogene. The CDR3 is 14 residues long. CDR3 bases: TGTGCCAGCAGCAAATCGGGACAGAATCAGCCCCAGCATTTT. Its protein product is CASSKSGQNQPQHF.

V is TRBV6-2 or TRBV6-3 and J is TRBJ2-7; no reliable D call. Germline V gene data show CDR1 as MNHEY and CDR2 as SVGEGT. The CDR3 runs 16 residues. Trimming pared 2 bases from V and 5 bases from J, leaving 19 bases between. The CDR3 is CASSYDPLGRLHEQYF. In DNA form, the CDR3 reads TGTGCCAGCAGTTACGATCCGTTGGGTCGGTTACACGAGCAGTACTTC.

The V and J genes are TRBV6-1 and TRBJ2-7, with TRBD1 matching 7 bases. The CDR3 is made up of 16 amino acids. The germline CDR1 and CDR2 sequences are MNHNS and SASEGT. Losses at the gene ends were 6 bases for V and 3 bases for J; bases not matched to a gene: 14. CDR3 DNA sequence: TGTGCCAGCAGCTCTGAGGGGGCAGGGGTCCTCTACGAGCAGTACTTC. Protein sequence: CASSSEGAGVLYEQYF.

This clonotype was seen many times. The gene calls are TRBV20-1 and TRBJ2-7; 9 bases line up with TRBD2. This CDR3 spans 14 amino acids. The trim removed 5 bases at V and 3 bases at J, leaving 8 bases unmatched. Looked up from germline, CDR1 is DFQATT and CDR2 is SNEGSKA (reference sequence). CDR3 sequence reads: CSARASGNFYEQYF. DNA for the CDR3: TGCAGTGCTCGGGCTAGCGGGAATTTCTACGAGCAGTACTTC.

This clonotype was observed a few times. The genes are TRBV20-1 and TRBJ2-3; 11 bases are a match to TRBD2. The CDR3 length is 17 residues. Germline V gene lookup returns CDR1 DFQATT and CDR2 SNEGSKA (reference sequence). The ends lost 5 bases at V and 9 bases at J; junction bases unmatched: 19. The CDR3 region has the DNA TGCAGTGCTCGCCCTGAGACTAGCGGGACGGTCCTTCTCACGCAGTATTTT. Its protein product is CSARPETSGTVLLTQYF.

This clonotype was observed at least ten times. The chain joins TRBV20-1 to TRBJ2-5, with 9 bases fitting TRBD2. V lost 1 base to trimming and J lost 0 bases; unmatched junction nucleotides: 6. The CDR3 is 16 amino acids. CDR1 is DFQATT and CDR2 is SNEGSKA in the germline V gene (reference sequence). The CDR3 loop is CSARALTSGDQETQYF. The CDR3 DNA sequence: TGCAGTGCTAGAGCATTGACTAGCGGCGACCAAGAGACCCAGTACTTC.

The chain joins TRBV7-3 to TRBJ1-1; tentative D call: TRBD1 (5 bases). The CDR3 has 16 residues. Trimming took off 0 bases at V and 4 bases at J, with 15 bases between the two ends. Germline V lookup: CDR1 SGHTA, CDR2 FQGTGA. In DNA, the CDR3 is TGTGCCAGCAGCTTAACTCCACTCAGGGAAGGCACTGAAGCTTTCTTT. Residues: CASSLTPLREGTEAFF.

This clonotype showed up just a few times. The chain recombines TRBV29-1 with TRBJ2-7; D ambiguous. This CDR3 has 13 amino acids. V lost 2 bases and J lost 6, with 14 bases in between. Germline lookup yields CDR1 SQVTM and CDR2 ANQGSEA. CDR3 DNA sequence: TGCAGCGTTGAAACGAACGCCGGCACCGAGCAGTACTTC. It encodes CSVETNAGTEQYF.

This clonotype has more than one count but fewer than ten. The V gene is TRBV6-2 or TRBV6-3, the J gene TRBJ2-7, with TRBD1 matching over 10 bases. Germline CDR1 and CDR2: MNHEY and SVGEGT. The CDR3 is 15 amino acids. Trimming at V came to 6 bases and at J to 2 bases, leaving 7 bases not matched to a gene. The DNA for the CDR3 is TGTGCCAGCAGCCCAACCGGGACAGGGGCCTACGAGCAGTACTTC. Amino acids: CASSPTGTGAYEQYF.

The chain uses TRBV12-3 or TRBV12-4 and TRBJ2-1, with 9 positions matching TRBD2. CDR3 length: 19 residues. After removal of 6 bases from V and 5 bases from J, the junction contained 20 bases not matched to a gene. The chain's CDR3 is CASSPGLGTSPSADNEQFF. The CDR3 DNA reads TGTGCCAGCAGCCCAGGCCTAGGGACTAGCCCATCCGCAGACAATGAGCAGTTCTTC.

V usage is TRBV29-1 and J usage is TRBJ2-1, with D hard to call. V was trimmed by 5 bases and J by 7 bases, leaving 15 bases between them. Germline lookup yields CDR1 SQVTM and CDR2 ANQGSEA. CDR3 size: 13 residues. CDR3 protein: CSVRSPRMNEQFF. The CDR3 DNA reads TGCAGCGTTCGGAGTCCCAGAATGAATGAGCAGTTCTTC.

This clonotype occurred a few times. The CDR3: CASSQDRLGGEQFF. The DNA for the CDR3 is TGCGCCAGCAGCCAAGACAGACTGGGTGGCGAGCAGTTCTTC. This chain joins TRBV4-3 and TRBJ2-1, with D uncertain. This CDR3 has 14 amino acids. Germline lookup yields CDR1 LGHNA and CDR2 YSLEER. V was cut by 0 bases and J by 10 bases, with 13 bases left in between.

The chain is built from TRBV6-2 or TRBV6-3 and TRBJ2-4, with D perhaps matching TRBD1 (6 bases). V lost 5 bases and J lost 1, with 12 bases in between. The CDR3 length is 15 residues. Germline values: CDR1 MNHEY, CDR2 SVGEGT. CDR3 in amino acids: CASSHQRGAKNIQYF. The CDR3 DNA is TGTGCCAGCAGTCATCAGAGGGGGGCCAAAAACATTCAGTACTTC.

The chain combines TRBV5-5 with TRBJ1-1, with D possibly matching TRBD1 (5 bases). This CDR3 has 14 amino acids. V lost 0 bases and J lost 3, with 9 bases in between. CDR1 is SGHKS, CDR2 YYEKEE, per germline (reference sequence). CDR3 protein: CASSLAGGYTEAFF. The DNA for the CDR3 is TGTGCCAGCAGCTTGGCGGGGGGGTACACTGAAGCTTTCTTT.

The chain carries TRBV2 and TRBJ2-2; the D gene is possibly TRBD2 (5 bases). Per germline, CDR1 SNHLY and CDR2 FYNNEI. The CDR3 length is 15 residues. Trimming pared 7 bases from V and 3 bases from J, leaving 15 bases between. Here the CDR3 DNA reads TGTGCCAGCAAGGTTGAGGGATTAGACACCGGGGAGCTGTTTTTT. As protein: CASKVEGLDTGELFF. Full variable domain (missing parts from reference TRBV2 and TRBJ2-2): EPEVTQTPSHQVTQMGQEVILRCVPISNHLYFYWYRQILGQKVEFLVSFYNNEISEKSEIFDDQFSVERPDGSNFTLKIRSTKLEDSAMYFCASKVEGLDTGELFFGEGSRLTVL.

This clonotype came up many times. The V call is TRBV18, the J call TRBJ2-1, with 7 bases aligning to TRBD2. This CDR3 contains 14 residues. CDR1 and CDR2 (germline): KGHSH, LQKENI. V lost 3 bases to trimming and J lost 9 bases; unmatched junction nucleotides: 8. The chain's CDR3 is CASSPVAGAGEQFF. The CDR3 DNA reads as TGTGCCAGCTCACCGGTGGCGGGAGCGGGTGAGCAGTTCTTC.

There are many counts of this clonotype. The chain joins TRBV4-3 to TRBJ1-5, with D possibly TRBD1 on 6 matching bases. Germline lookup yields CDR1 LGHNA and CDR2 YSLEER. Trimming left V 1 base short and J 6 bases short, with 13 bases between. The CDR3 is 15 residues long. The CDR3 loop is CASSQGHRVGQPQHF. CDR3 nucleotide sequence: TGCGCCAGCAGCCAAGGGCACAGGGTTGGTCAGCCCCAGCATTTT.